Listed here is a single T cell receptor (beta chain). Its antigen is unknown. This sample is drawn from a study of vaccination effects on CD4 cells after COVID-19. The germline CDR1 and CDR2 sequences are SQVTM and ANQGSEA. The CDR3 is 14 amino acids. V was shortened by 3 bases and J by 1 base, with 12 bases between the two germline ends. Before sequencing, viral peptide pools were used by the ViraFEST assay to expand antigen-specific CD4+ T cells. Having been cultured for 10 days, the cells underwent CD4+ T cell isolation. According to PCR results, the person was infected with SARS-CoV-2 between March and December 2020. The repertoire was sequenced with immunoSEQ multiplex PCR; TCRdb's copy has only in-frame clones and lacks some. The sample has 55,000 or so clones; about 77% are singletons.

The source material was CD4+ T cells from PBMCs cultured with HIV peptides, sampled before COVID-19 vaccination. Subset here: HIV-1 Nef peptide pool negative control/reference culture. The TCR sequence derives from a human donor who had a prior SARS-CoV-2 infection. The chain carries TRBV29-1 and TRBJ1-1, with a possible D match to TRBD1 (6 bases). CDR3 protein: CSVEVRGRNTEAFF. CDR3 nucleotide sequence: TGCAGCGTTGAGGTTCGGGGGCGGAACACTGAAGCTTTCTTT. Full variable domain (missing parts from reference TRBV29-1 and TRBJ1-1): SAVISQKPSRDICQRGTSLTIQCQVDSQVTMMFWYRQQPGQSLTLIATANQGSEATYESGFVIDKFPISRPNLTFSTLTVSNMSPEDSSIYLCSVEVRGRNTEAFFGQGTRLTVV.